Presented here are 23 T cell receptor beta chains from one specimen sequenced in a study of T cells in women clearing cervical HPV infection. TCRdb keeps only in-frame clones here, not all; method: immunoSEQ multiplex PCR. In all, the sample yields about 16,000 clones. The sequenced sample was blood buffy coat. All receptors come from a woman aged 18-69 years with a cervical HPV16 infection that either progressed to CIN3+ or cleared (not recorded which).

On this clone itself: The read halts 3 residues ahead of the CDR3 end, with the missing end drawn from the germline J gene. The chain is built from TRBV5-1 and TRBJ1-4, with D possibly matching TRBD1 (5 bases). V lost 5 bases to trimming and J lost 0 bases, with 14 bases between them. This CDR3 region has 16 residues. CDR1 SGHRS and CDR2 YFSETQ come from the germline V gene. The covered CDR3 bases are TGCGCCAGCAGGCCCGACAGCATACCAACTAATGAAAAA. It is translated as CASRPDSIPTNEK. The complete CDR3 protein is CASRPDSIPTNEKLFF.

As for this clone: The read terminates 3 residues ahead of where the CDR3 ends, so the germline J gene completes it. The V gene is TRBV2, the J gene TRBJ1-5; 7 bases map to TRBD1. The ends lost 5 bases at V and 7 bases at J; junction bases unmatched: 11. CDR1 is SNHLY and CDR2 is FYNNEI in the germline V gene. This CDR3 is 15 amino acids long. Partial CDR3 DNA: TGTGCCAGCAGTAAAAGGGGGCAGGGAGGCCAGCCC. This codes for CASSKRGQGGQP. The full CDR3 protein is CASSKRGQGGQPQHF.

CDR3 in amino acids: CASSFAGAGETQYF. The sequenced part of the CDR3 DNA is TGTGCCAGCAGCTTCGCGGGGGCGGGGGAGACC. This chain joins TRBV11-1 and TRBJ2-5; D possibly corresponds to TRBD2 (7 bases). The observed sequence ends 3 residues before the CDR3 terminus, with the missing tail filled in from the germline J gene. The V end was cut by 3 bases, the J end by 5 bases, with 13 bases between. CDR1 SGHAT and CDR2 FQDESV come from the germline V gene (reference sequence). The length of the CDR3 is 14 residues.

Concerning this clone itself: The CDR3 extends 3 residues past the end of the read, so its final part is completed from the germline J gene. The chain is built from TRBV7-9 and TRBJ1-1, with D unclear. Germline CDR1 SEHNR, CDR2 FQNEAQ (reference sequence). This CDR3 is built from 14 residues. The V end was cut by 2 bases, the J end by 3 bases, with 10 bases between. The sequenced CDR3 bases are TGTGCCAGCAGCTTAAAGGTCCGGGACACTGAA. It yields the protein CASSLKVRDTE. The full-length CDR3 reads as CASSLKVRDTEAFF.

As regards this clone: The read comes to an end 3 residues before the CDR3 does, leaving the germline J gene to fill in the end. The chain combines TRBV18 with TRBJ1-4; perhaps TRBD1 as D (5 bases). This CDR3 region has 16 residues. Germline lookup yields CDR1 KGHSH and CDR2 LQKENI. Trimming stripped 5 bases from V and 0 bases from J, with 13 bases between. The part of the CDR3 DNA that was read is TGTGCCAGCTCAACCGACAGATTTGCAACTAATGAAAAA. It translates to CASSTDRFATNEK. The CDR3 reads in full as CASSTDRFATNEKLFF.

On this clone: Compared with germline, one end of the junction differs, possibly owing to a read error. The read falls 3 residues short of the CDR3 end, and the missing part is taken from the germline J gene. The genes are TRBV4-2 and TRBJ1-6, with D perhaps matching TRBD1 (6 bases). The CDR3 runs to 18 residues. Germline CDR1 LGHNA, CDR2 YNFKEQ. Partial CDR3 DNA: TGCGCCAGCAGCCAAGATTTATTTAGGGCAGGGGCAAAATCACCC. Residues: CASSQDLFRAGAKSP. The CDR3 as a whole reads CASSQDLFRAGAKSPLHF.

This clone registers medium-sized by frequency. The CDR3 end lies 3 residues beyond the end of the read and is filled in from the germline J gene. V usage is TRBV30 and J usage is TRBJ2-7, with D possibly TRBD2 on 6 matching bases. The CDR3 length is 14 residues. Trimming shortened V by 4 bases and J by 4 bases, and 17 bases separated the two germline ends. Germline CDR1 and CDR2: GTSNPN and SVGIG (reference sequence). Incomplete CDR3 DNA: TGTGCCTGGAACCTCGAGACTAGTGCGTACGAG. Translating gives CAWNLETSAYE. The entire CDR3 protein reads CAWNLETSAYEQYF. Full variable domain (remainder filled in from reference TRBV30 and TRBJ2-7): SQTIHQWPATLVQPVGSPLSLECTVEGTSNPNLYWYRQAAGRGLQLLFYSVGIGQISSEVPQNLSASRPQDRQFILSSKKLLLSDSGFYLCAWNLETSAYEQYFGPGTRLTVT.

As regards this clone: The read falls 3 residues short of the CDR3 end, and the missing part is taken from the germline J gene. The genes are TRBV5-1 and TRBJ2-3; 7 bases match TRBD2. Germline trimming cut 0 bases from V and 4 bases from J; bases unmatched to any gene: 5. Germline loops: CDR1 SGHRS, CDR2 YFSETQ. The CDR3 has 15 amino acids. CDR3 bases read: TGCGCCAGCAGCTTGGAACTAGCGAGTGCAGATACG. Protein: CASSLELASADT. The complete CDR3 sequence is CASSLELASADTQYF.

Points on this clone: Sequencing ends 3 residues short of the CDR3 end; the germline J gene provides the rest. The chain employs TRBV12-3 or TRBV12-4 and TRBJ2-1; TRBD2 matches 7 bases. This CDR3 is built from 15 residues. V gave up 2 bases and J gave up 0 bases; unmatched junction bases: 1. The CDR3 bases that were read are TGTGCCAGCAGTTTAAGCGGGGCCTCCTACAATGAG. It specifies CASSLSGASYNE. The full CDR3 sequence reads CASSLSGASYNEQFF.

This clone is identified as medium-sized from frequency. The sequenced fragment ends 3 residues before the CDR3 boundary, so the rest is inferred from the germline J gene. The chain couples TRBV29-1 to TRBJ2-5; 11 bases align to TRBD1. CDR3 length: 15 residues. In germline, CDR1 is SQVTM, CDR2 ANQGSEA. Unmatched junction bases numbered 13, after V lost 8 bases and J lost 5 bases. The CDR3 bases that were read are TGCAGCACTTATCCCGGGACAGGGGGTGGGGAGACC. Its translation is CSTYPGTGGGET. The complete CDR3 sequence is CSTYPGTGGGETQYF.

As for this clone: Coverage ceases 3 residues before the CDR3 finishes, and the germline J gene fills in the end. V and J are TRBV7-2 and TRBJ1-6; D unresolved. Germline V gene lookup returns CDR1 SGHTA and CDR2 FQGNSA. The CDR3 length is 15 residues. Trimming shortened V by 2 bases and J by 7 bases, and 12 bases separated the two germline ends. The part of the CDR3 DNA that was read is TGTGCCAGCAGCTTATCGTCCAGAGAGAATTCACCC. Translated: CASSLSSRENSP. The whole CDR3 sequence is CASSLSSRENSPLHF.

With regard to this clone: The read terminates 3 residues ahead of where the CDR3 ends, so the germline J gene completes it. The chain joins TRBV12-3 or TRBV12-4 to TRBJ1-2, with D tentatively TRBD1 (5 bases). V lost 2 bases, J lost 4 bases, and 14 bases lay in between. The CDR3 runs 15 residues. Incomplete CDR3 DNA: TGTGCCAGCAGTTTAAGGAGTCGAGGGGTCTATGGC. Translation: CASSLRSRGVYG. The CDR3, in full, reads CASSLRSRGVYGYTF.

With regard to this clone: The CDR3 is cut off 3 residues early in the read; its end comes from the germline J gene. This chain links TRBV5-4 with TRBJ1-2; D might be TRBD1 (6 bases). The CDR3 runs to 15 residues. The germline V gene encodes CDR1 SGHNT and CDR2 YYREEE (reference sequence). V lost 1 base, J lost 0 bases, and 10 bases lay in between. The CDR3 loop reads CASSLTGYSNYGYTF. CDR3 DNA (partial): TGTGCCAGCAGCTTGACAGGGTATTCTAACTATGGC.

By frequency, this clone is medium-sized. Coverage ceases 3 residues before the CDR3 finishes, and the germline J gene fills in the end. V gene TRBV7-2 combines with J gene TRBJ2-5; D not certain. V shed 6 bases and J shed 7 bases, with 12 bases lying between them. The CDR3 has 12 amino acids. CDR1 SGHTA and CDR2 FQGNSA come from the germline V gene. The covered CDR3 bases are TGTGCCAGCAGTCTCAAAGGGTTGACC. This codes for CASSLKGLT. The full CDR3 protein reads CASSLKGLTQYF.

In the case of this clone: The CDR3 end is not reached by the read, which stops 3 residues before it; the germline J gene fills it in. The chain combines TRBV19 with TRBJ1-1; the D gene is possibly TRBD1 (6 bases). Germline lookup yields CDR1 LNHDA and CDR2 SQIVND (reference sequence). The CDR3 sequence is 13 residues long. The CDR3 spells CASSITPGTEAFF. The covered CDR3 bases are TGTGCCAGTAGTATAACCCCCGGGACAGAA.

CDR3 DNA, as far as it was read: TGTGCCAGCTCCGACAGGGGGGGCTATGGC. Protein product: CASSDRGGYG. The full-length CDR3 reads as CASSDRGGYGYTF. V usage is TRBV18 and J usage is TRBJ1-2; 9 positions agree with TRBD1. The read ends 3 residues early relative to the CDR3; the germline J gene fills the gap. CDR3 size: 13 residues. The germline CDR1 and CDR2 sequences are KGHSH and LQKENI. With 6 bases clipped from V and 4 bases from J, the junction kept 3 bases outside the gene matches.

Remarks on this clone: The sequence runs out 3 residues before the end of the CDR3; the remainder is reconstructed from the germline J gene. This chain links TRBV5-4 with TRBJ1-6, with 7 nucleotides matching TRBD1. Germline CDR1 reads SGHNT; CDR2 reads YYREEE (reference sequence). The V and J ends lost 0 bases and 1 base, in that order; junction bases with no gene match: 1. The CDR3 contains 16 residues. The CDR3 sequence is CASSLDRGSYNSPLHF. The CDR3 bases that were read are TGTGCCAGCAGCTTGGACAGGGGTTCCTATAATTCACCC.

As for this clone: The CDR3 goes on 3 residues after the read ends, and that part is filled in from the germline J gene. V and J are TRBV9 and TRBJ2-3, with D maybe TRBD1 (6 bases). This CDR3 has 14 amino acids. Germline-derived CDR1 and CDR2 are SGDLS and YYNGEE. The ends were cut back, 0 bases at V and 5 bases at J, with 10 bases in the middle. CDR3 amino acids: CASSVGDIGDTQYF. The CDR3 bases that were read are TGTGCCAGCAGCGTAGGGGACATAGGAGATACG.

Of note for this clone: The read finishes 3 residues shy of the CDR3 end, and the germline J gene is used to complete it. V and J are TRBV30 and TRBJ1-3, with a weak D call TRBD1 (6 bases). V lost 4 bases to trimming and J lost 1 base, with 8 bases between them. The germline V gene has CDR1 GTSNPN and CDR2 SVGIG (reference sequence). The CDR3 is 13 amino acids. The CDR3 sequence is CAWTQGSGNTIYF. The sequenced part of the CDR3 DNA is TGTGCCTGGACACAGGGTTCTGGAAACACC. Based on the CDR3 plus reference TRBV30 and TRBJ1-3, the full variable domain is SQTIHQWPATLVQPVGSPLSLECTVEGTSNPNLYWYRQAAGRGLQLLFYSVGIGQISSEVPQNLSASRPQDRQFILSSKKLLLSDSGFYLCAWTQGSGNTIYFGEGSWLTVV.

As for this clone: The read ends 3 residues early relative to the CDR3; the germline J gene fills the gap. The chain uses TRBV2 and TRBJ2-7; D remains ambiguous. V was pared by 3 bases and J by 2 bases, with 8 bases between. This CDR3 has 13 amino acids. CDR1 and CDR2 (germline): SNHLY, FYNNEI. The DNA read from the CDR3 is TGTGCCAGCAGTGACAAGGCCCCCTACGAG. Residues: CASSDKAPYE. The full CDR3 protein is CASSDKAPYEQYF.

About this clone itself: Coverage ceases 3 residues before the CDR3 finishes, and the germline J gene fills in the end. V and J are TRBV28 and TRBJ1-2; TRBD1 matches at 7 bases. CDR1 and CDR2 (germline): MDHEN, SYDVKM. The length of the CDR3 is 12 residues. CDR3 in amino acids: CASSQGSLGYTF. Partial CDR3 DNA: TGTGCCAGCTCACAGGGGTCGTTAGGC.

As for this clone: The sequence runs out 3 residues before the end of the CDR3; the remainder is reconstructed from the germline J gene. The rearrangement links TRBV11-2 to TRBJ2-5; D unresolved. Between the trimmed V and J ends, which lost 4 bases and 4 bases, there was a span of 4 bases. CDR1 and CDR2 from the germline V gene are SGHAT and FQNNGV. The CDR3 spans 11 residues. The CDR3 is CASSSGETQYF. CDR3 bases read: TGTGCCAGCAGCTCCGGAGAGACC.

As concerns this clone: The missing CDR3 end, 3 residues past where the read stops, is filled in from the germline J gene. The rearrangement uses TRBV6-2 or TRBV6-3 and TRBJ2-7; TRBD1 agrees at 9 bases. Losses at the gene ends were 6 bases for V and 6 bases for J; bases not matched to a gene: 15. Germline CDR1 reads MNHEY; CDR2 reads SVGEGT. The CDR3 sequence is 16 residues long. The sequenced part of the CDR3 DNA is TGTGCCAGCAGAACCGCCGGGACAGGGATAATTCCCGAG. Protein: CASRTAGTGIIPE. The whole CDR3 protein reads CASRTAGTGIIPEQYF.